The T cell receptor beta chain under discussion was sequenced for a study of shared clonotypes between healthy human individuals. The CDR3 contains 15 residues. V was clipped by 7 bases and J by 3 bases; unmatched bases: 11. CDR1 and CDR2 (germline): MDHEN, SYDVKM. Unsorted samples, those not sorted, used approximately 100 million PBMCs for genomic DNA. Broader study findings: Only blood samples were collected, and tissue repertoires likely differ.

Regarding this clone: Its antigen is currently unknown.

The method was immunoSEQ multiplex PCR; TCRdb's version includes in-frame clones alone and lacks a portion of them. This sample has under 600,000 clones; about 80% occur once, and the top ten carry about 12%. The sequencing input was PBMCs. The chain has TRBV28 and TRBJ2-7; TRBD2 aligns across 8 bases. This clonotype was obtained from a woman aged 40 to 55 in good health. Some clones in this sample may be carry-over from other donors' samples. Here the CDR3 DNA reads TGTGCCAGCACTCTAGGAGCGGGGGAGGGCTACGAGCAGTACTTC. It encodes CASTLGAGEGYEQYF.